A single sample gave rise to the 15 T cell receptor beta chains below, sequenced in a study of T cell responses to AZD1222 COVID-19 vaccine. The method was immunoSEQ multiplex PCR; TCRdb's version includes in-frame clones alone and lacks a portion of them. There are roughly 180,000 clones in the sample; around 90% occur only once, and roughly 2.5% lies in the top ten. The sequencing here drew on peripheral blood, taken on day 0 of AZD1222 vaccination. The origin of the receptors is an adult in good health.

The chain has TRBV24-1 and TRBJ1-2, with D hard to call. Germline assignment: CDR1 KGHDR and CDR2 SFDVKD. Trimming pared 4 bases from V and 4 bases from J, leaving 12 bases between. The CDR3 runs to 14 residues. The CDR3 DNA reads TGTGCCACCAGTGACCGTCAAACAGCCTATGGCTACACCTTC. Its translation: CATSDRQTAYGYTF.

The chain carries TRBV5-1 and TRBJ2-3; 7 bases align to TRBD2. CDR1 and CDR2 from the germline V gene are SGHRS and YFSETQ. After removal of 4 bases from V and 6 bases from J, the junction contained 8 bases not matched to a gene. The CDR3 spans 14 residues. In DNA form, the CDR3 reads TGCGCCAGCAGCATGAGACTAGCAGGGGATACGCAGTATTTT. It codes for CASSMRLAGDTQYF.

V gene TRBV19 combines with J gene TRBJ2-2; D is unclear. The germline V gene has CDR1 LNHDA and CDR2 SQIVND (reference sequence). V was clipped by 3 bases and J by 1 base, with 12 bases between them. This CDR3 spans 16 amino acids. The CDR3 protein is CASSILDLRNTGELFF. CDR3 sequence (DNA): TGTGCCAGTAGTATCCTTGACTTGCGGAACACCGGGGAGCTGTTTTTT.

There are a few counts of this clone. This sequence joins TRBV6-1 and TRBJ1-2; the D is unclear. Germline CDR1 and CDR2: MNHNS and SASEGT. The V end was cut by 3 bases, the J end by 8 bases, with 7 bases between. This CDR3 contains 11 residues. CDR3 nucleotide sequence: TGTGCCAGCAGTGACCGGTACGGCTACACCTTC. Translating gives CASSDRYGYTF.

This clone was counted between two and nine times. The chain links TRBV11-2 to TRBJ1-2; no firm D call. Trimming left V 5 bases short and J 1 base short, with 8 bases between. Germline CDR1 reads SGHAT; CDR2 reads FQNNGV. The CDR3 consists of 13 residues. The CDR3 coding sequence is TGTGCCAGCAGCCGGTCCCATAACTATGGCTACACCTTC. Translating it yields CASSRSHNYGYTF.

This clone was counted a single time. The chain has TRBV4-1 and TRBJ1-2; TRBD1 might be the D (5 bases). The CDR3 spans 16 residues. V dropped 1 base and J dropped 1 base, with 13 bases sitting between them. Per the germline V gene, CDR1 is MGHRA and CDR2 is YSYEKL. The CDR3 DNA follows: TGCGCCAGCAGCCAAGCCAGGGTTGGGGTTAACTATGGCTACACCTTC. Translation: CASSQARVGVNYGYTF.

CDR3 coding DNA: TGTGCCACCAGTGACAGAGCGGGAGACCCCTACAATGAGCAGTTCTTC. It specifies CATSDRAGDPYNEQFF. This chain connects TRBV24-1 to TRBJ2-1; TRBD2 agrees at 8 bases. The CDR3 consists of 16 residues. The J segment lost 2 bases and the V segment lost 4 bases, leaving 6 bases of the junction unmatched. The germline V gene encodes CDR1 KGHDR and CDR2 SFDVKD.

CDR3 nucleotide sequence: TGCAGTGCTAGTTGGGGGCGACGATACGAGCAGTACTTC. The encoded protein is CSASWGRRYEQYF. V gene TRBV20-1 combines with J gene TRBJ2-7; TRBD1 is a possible D gene (6 bases). CDR3 size: 13 residues. Trimming removed 3 bases at V and 4 bases at J, with 13 bases between. CDR1 DFQATT and CDR2 SNEGSKA come from the germline V gene (reference sequence).

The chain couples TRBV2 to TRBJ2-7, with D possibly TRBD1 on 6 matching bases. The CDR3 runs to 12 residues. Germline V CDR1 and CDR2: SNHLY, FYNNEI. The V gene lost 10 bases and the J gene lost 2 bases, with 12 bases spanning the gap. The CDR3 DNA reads TGTGCCACCCAGGGACACCCCTACGAGCAGTACTTC. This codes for CATQGHPYEQYF.

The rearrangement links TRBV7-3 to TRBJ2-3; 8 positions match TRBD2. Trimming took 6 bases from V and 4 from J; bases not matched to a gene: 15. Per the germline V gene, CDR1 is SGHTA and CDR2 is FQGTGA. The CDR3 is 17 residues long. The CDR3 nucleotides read TGTGCCAGCAGTCTGGGGGGTAGCGGGATCGGAGCAGATACGCAGTATTTT. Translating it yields CASSLGGSGIGADTQYF.

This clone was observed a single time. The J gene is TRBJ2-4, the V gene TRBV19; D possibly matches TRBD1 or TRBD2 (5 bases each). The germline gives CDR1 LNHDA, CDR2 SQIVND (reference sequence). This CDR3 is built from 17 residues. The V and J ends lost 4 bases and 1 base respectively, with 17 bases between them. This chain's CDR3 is CASSTPPGRRAKNIQYF. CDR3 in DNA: TGTGCCAGTAGTACCCCACCGGGACGGAGGGCCAAAAACATTCAGTACTTC.

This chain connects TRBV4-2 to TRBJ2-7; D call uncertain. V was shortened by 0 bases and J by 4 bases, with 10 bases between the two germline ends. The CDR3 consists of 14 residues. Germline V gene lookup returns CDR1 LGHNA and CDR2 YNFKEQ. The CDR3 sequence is CASSQEHSLYEQYF. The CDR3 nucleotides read TGTGCCAGCAGCCAAGAGCACAGTTTATACGAGCAGTACTTC.

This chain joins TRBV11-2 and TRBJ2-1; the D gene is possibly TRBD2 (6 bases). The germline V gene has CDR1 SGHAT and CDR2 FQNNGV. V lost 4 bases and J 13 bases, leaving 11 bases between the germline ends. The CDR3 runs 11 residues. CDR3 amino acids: CASSSTRAQFF. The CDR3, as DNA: TGTGCCAGCAGCTCGACTAGGGCCCAGTTCTTC.

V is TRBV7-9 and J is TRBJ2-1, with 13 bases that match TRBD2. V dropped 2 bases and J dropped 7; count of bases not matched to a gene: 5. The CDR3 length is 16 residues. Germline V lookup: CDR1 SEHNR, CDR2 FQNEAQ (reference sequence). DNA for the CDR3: TGTGCCAGCAGCTTAATTGAGACTAGCGGGAGGAATGAGCAGTTCTTC. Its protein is CASSLIETSGRNEQFF.

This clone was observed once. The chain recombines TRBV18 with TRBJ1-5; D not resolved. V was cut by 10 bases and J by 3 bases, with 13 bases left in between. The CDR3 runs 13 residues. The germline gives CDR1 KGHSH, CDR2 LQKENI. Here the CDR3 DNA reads TGTGCCACGAATGAGGCCCTCAATCAGCCCCAGCATTTT. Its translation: CATNEALNQPQHF.